The 11 T cell receptor beta chains reported below all come from one sample, sequenced in a study of lymphopenia after photon versus proton radiotherapy. TCRdb keeps only in-frame clones here, not all; method: immunoSEQ multiplex PCR. The profile shows 4,500 to 6,500 clones, 85% to 90% of them singletons. The sample here was peripheral blood, taken from a patient treated with photon-based radiotherapy. The receptors were gathered from a man under 40 with gastric cancer.

This chain links TRBV5-4 with TRBJ1-4; 9 nucleotides line up with TRBD1. The CDR3 has 14 amino acids. The germline CDR1 and CDR2 sequences are SGHNT and YYREEE (reference sequence). The junction had 6 bases not matched to a gene; V was cut back by 4 bases and J by 8 bases. The CDR3 protein is CASSLDRGEEKLFF. The CDR3 bases are TGTGCCAGCAGCCTTGACAGGGGGGAGGAAAAACTGTTTTTT.

The rearrangement joins TRBV12-5 to TRBJ2-2; possible D gene TRBD2, 5 bases. Trimming pared 3 bases from V and 6 bases from J, leaving 8 bases between. CDR3 size: 13 residues. Per germline, CDR1 LGHNT and CDR2 FRNRAP. CDR3 amino acids: CASGFEGSGELFF. The CDR3 nucleotides are TGTGCTAGTGGTTTTGAGGGATCCGGGGAGCTGTTTTTT.

The rearrangement links TRBV2 to TRBJ2-3; the D is unclear. This CDR3 contains 12 residues. In germline, CDR1 is SNHLY, CDR2 FYNNEI. Trimming pared 8 bases from V and 6 bases from J, leaving 12 bases between. As DNA, the CDR3 is TGTGCCAGCGGCTCTCACGAGGATACGCAGTATTTT. Translation gives CASGSHEDTQYF.

This chain uses TRBV6-5 with TRBJ1-5; D is uncertain. Germline V CDR1 and CDR2: MNHEY, SVGAGI. The CDR3 sequence is 15 residues long. V lost 0 bases to trimming and J lost 4 bases, with 10 bases between them. The CDR3 spells CASSYSNSRNQPQHF. The CDR3 DNA reads TGTGCCAGCAGTTACTCGAACTCGAGGAATCAGCCCCAGCATTTT.

This chain uses TRBV5-4 with TRBJ1-2; a weak D match, TRBD1 (5 bases). Trimming shortened V by 0 bases and J by 2 bases, and 8 bases separated the two germline ends. The CDR3 runs 14 residues. The germline V gene has CDR1 SGHNT and CDR2 YYREEE (reference sequence). CDR3 region: CASSLGDANYGYTF. The CDR3 bases are TGTGCCAGCAGCTTGGGGGACGCCAACTATGGCTACACCTTC.

Here the CDR3 reads CASSHGQTGANVLTF. Here the CDR3 DNA reads TGTGCCAGCAGTCACGGACAGACTGGGGCCAACGTCCTGACTTTC. The J gene is TRBJ2-6, the V gene TRBV6-5; the D gene is possibly TRBD1 (6 bases). The CDR3 contains 15 residues. Germline CDR1 and CDR2: MNHEY and SVGAGI. V dropped 5 bases and J dropped 2 bases, with 10 bases sitting between them.

The chain joins TRBV10-1 to TRBJ2-3; D may be TRBD1 (6 bases). Trimming took off 3 bases at V and 2 bases at J, with 12 bases between the two ends. Per the germline V gene, CDR1 is WNHNN and CDR2 is SYGVQD (reference sequence). The CDR3 has 15 amino acids. Written as DNA, the CDR3 is TGCGCCAGCAGTGATGGGGGCCCAGACACAGATACGCAGTATTTT. It translates to CASSDGGPDTDTQYF.

This clone was detected only once. This chain connects TRBV19 to TRBJ1-5; no definite D call. Germline assignment: CDR1 LNHDA and CDR2 SQIVND (reference sequence). The CDR3 spans 13 residues. V lost 5 bases and J lost 0, with 5 bases in between. The CDR3 spells CASSLTSNQPQHF. CDR3 nucleotides: TGTGCCAGTAGTCTCACTAGCAATCAGCCCCAGCATTTT.

The V gene is TRBV7-6, the J gene TRBJ1-4; the D gene is possibly TRBD1 (6 bases). V lost 1 base, J lost 0 bases, and 9 bases lay in between. The CDR3 totals 16 residues. The V gene's germline CDR1 is SGHVS and CDR2 FNYEAQ. CDR3 DNA sequence: TGTGCCAGCAGCTTAGGGACAGACACAACTAATGAAAAACTGTTTTTT. Protein sequence: CASSLGTDTTNEKLFF. The variable domain in full, completed from reference TRBV7-6 and TRBJ1-4, reads GAGVSQSPRYKVTKRGQDVALRCDPISGHVSLYWYRQALGQGPEFLTYFNYEAQQDKSGLPNDRFSAERPEGSISTLTIQRTEQRDSAMYRCASSLGTDTTNEKLFFGSGTQLSVL.

The chain couples TRBV25-1 to TRBJ1-1; D is perhaps TRBD1 (6 bases). V gave up 1 base and J gave up 1 base, with 13 bases separating them. This CDR3 spans 16 amino acids. Looked up from germline, CDR1 is MGHDK and CDR2 is SYGVNS. The DNA of the CDR3 is TGTGCCAGCAGTGAATTTTTAGGGGGTGAGAACACTGAAGCTTTCTTT. It specifies CASSEFLGGENTEAFF.

V gene TRBV2 combines with J gene TRBJ2-4; weak D call: TRBD1 (5 bases). This CDR3 contains 15 residues. Germline values: CDR1 SNHLY, CDR2 FYNNEI. Trimming removed 3 bases from V and 0 bases from J, with 9 bases in between. The CDR3 sequence: CASSDVGEAKNIQYF. As DNA, the CDR3 is TGTGCCAGCAGTGATGTAGGGGAAGCCAAAAACATTCAGTACTTC.